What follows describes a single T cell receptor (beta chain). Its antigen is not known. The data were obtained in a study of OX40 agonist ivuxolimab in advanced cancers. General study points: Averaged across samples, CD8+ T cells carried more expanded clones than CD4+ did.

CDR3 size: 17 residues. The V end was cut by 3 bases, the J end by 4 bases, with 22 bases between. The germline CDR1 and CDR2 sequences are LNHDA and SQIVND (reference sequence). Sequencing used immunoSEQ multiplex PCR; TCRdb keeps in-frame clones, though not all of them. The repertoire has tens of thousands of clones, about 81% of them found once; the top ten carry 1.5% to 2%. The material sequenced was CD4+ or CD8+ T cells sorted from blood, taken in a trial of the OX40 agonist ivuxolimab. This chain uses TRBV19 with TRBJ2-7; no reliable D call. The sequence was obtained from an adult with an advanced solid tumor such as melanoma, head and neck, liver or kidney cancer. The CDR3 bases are TGTGCCAGTAGTATCCCCTCGATGGTCCCGACTTATTACGAGCAGTACTTC. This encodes CASSIPSMVPTYYEQYF.